This T cell receptor beta chain was profiled in a study of blood T cell repertoires in COVID-19. The germline CDR1 and CDR2 sequences are MGHRA and YSYEKL. Trimming took off 11 bases at V and 6 bases at J, with 25 bases between the two ends. The CDR3 is made up of 15 amino acids. Some clones are missing from TCRdb's copy, which holds only in-frame ones; the method was immunoSEQ multiplex PCR. The data show hundreds of thousands of clones, 85% seen once. The TCR originated in a young woman with acute or convalescent COVID-19. Sequencing was carried out using peripheral blood. The gene calls are TRBV4-1 and TRBJ1-2; D remains unclear. The CDR3 nucleotides are TGCGCCCCCATAGAAAAGAAGGGTAGGAGGAATGGCTACACCTTC. This encodes CAPIEKKGRRNGYTF.